A single sample is the source of the 26 T cell receptor beta chains below, sequenced in a study of T cells in women clearing cervical HPV infection. The assay was immunoSEQ multiplex PCR, and TCRdb's table has in-frame clones only and misses some. This listing includes over 30,000 clones. The material sequenced was blood buffy coat. These receptors were obtained from a woman aged 18 to 75 with a cervical HPV16 infection that either progressed to CIN3+ or cleared (not recorded which).

CDR3 region: CASRRDSLTYEQYF. The sequenced part of the CDR3 DNA is TGCGCCAGCAGAAGGGACAGCCTCACCTACGAG. The V gene is TRBV5-1, the J gene TRBJ2-7; 7 bases agree with TRBD1. The observed sequence ends 3 residues before the CDR3 terminus, with the missing tail filled in from the germline J gene. This CDR3 contains 14 residues. J lost 2 bases, V lost 5 bases, and 7 bases had no gene match. Germline V gene sequence: CDR1 SGHRS, CDR2 YFSETQ.

As concerns this clone: The read ends 3 residues before the CDR3 terminus; that terminus is restored from the germline J gene. The chain employs TRBV15 and TRBJ2-3; D gene unclear. The V and J ends lost 5 bases and 2 bases respectively, with 8 bases between them. The CDR3 has 13 residues. The germline V gene encodes CDR1 LNHNV and CDR2 YYDKDF (reference sequence). The covered CDR3 bases are TGTGCCACCAGCGCTGCTATCACAGATACG. Translated, it gives CATSAAITDT. The CDR3 in full is CATSAAITDTQYF. The whole variable domain, filled in from reference TRBV15 and TRBJ2-3, reads DAMVIQNPRYQVTQFGKPVTLSCSQTLNHNVMYWYQQKSSQAPKLLFHYYDKDFNNEADTPDNFQSRRPNTSFCFLDIRSPGLGDTAMYLCATSAAITDTQYFGPGTRLTVL.

Here the CDR3 reads CASSERAVRNTIYF. CDR3 bases read: TGCGCCAGCAGTGAAAGGGCAGTTCGAAACACC. The chain joins TRBV10-1 to TRBJ1-3; D unresolved. From the germline J gene comes the end of the CDR3, since the read stops 3 residues before it. Per the germline V gene, CDR1 is WNHNN and CDR2 is SYGVQD (reference sequence). The V and J ends lost 3 bases and 5 bases respectively, with 11 bases between them. There are 14 residues in the CDR3.

Concerning this clone: The CDR3 extends 3 residues past the end of the read, so its final part is completed from the germline J gene. The rearrangement uses TRBV7-3 and TRBJ1-1; D unclear. This CDR3 contains 15 residues. Germline V CDR1 and CDR2: SGHTA, FQGTGA. V was cut by 0 bases and J by 3 bases, with 11 bases left in between. The chain's CDR3 is CASSLTTRVDTEAFF. CDR3 bases read: TGTGCCAGCAGCTTAACCACTCGGGTGGACACTGAA.

As concerns this clone: The read falls 3 residues short of the CDR3 end, and the missing part is taken from the germline J gene. The V call is TRBV5-1, the J call TRBJ2-7, with D possibly being TRBD2 (5 bases). The CDR3 runs to 14 residues. Trimming pared 0 bases from V and 2 bases from J, leaving 9 bases between. CDR1 SGHRS and CDR2 YFSETQ come from the germline V gene. The CDR3 sequence is CASSLDRGTYEQYF. CDR3 DNA (partial): TGCGCCAGCAGCTTGGACCGGGGTACCTACGAG.

As to this clone: The observed sequence ends 3 residues before the CDR3 terminus, with the missing tail filled in from the germline J gene. The chain joins TRBV20-1 to TRBJ2-3; 10 bases map to TRBD2. The CDR3 runs 16 residues. V was clipped by 3 bases and J by 6 bases; unmatched bases: 12. The germline V gene has CDR1 DFQATT and CDR2 SNEGSKA (reference sequence). CDR3 sequence reads: CSARRGSGGARDTQYF. The sequenced CDR3 bases are TGCAGTGCTAGGCGGGGGAGCGGGGGGGCCAGGGATACG.

In the case of this clone: The read gets to within 3 residues of the CDR3 end, and the germline J gene fills in the rest. V usage is TRBV5-1 and J usage is TRBJ1-2; 9 bases match TRBD1. This CDR3 has 15 residues. The V segment lost 4 bases and the J segment 6 bases; nucleotides outside the gene matches: 10. Germline V CDR1 and CDR2: SGHRS, YFSETQ. CDR3 DNA, as far as it was read: TGCGCCAGCAGCCCCTACAGGGGGCAAATACATGGC. It is translated as CASSPYRGQIHG. The whole CDR3 reads CASSPYRGQIHGYTF.

The CDR3 bases that were read are TGTGCCAGCAGCCAATATGTGAACACTGAA. Amino acid sequence: CASSQYVNTE. The full CDR3 protein reads CASSQYVNTEAFF. The V gene is TRBV14, the J gene TRBJ1-1; D is uncertain. The read halts 3 residues ahead of the CDR3 end, with the missing end drawn from the germline J gene. CDR3 size: 13 residues. Per the germline V gene, CDR1 is SGHDN and CDR2 is FVKESK. V lost 2 bases and J 0 bases, leaving 4 bases between the germline ends.

In regard to this clone: The sequenced fragment ends 3 residues before the CDR3 boundary, so the rest is inferred from the germline J gene. This sequence joins TRBV6-1 and TRBJ1-5; tentative D call: TRBD1 (6 bases). V was trimmed by 4 bases and J by 2 bases, leaving 15 bases between them. Germline assignment: CDR1 MNHNS and CDR2 SASEGT. The CDR3 is made up of 16 amino acids. CDR3 DNA, as far as it was read: TGTGCCAGCAGTGTAGGACAGTTAAGGGGCAATCAGCCC. As protein: CASSVGQLRGNQP. The whole CDR3 region reads CASSVGQLRGNQPQHF.

In regard to this clone: The CDR3 is cut off 3 residues early in the read; its end comes from the germline J gene. The chain recombines TRBV28 with TRBJ2-2, with TRBD2 matching 8 bases. The CDR3 extends over 16 amino acids. The ends lost 3 bases at V and 5 bases at J; junction bases unmatched: 8. Germline lookup yields CDR1 MDHEN and CDR2 SYDVKM. The DNA read from the CDR3 is TGTGCCAGCAGTTTGTCAGCGGGAGCTCGGACCGGGGAG. It encodes CASSLSAGARTGE. The complete CDR3 sequence is CASSLSAGARTGELFF.

Comment on this clone: The read ends 3 residues before the CDR3 terminus; that terminus is restored from the germline J gene. The chain links TRBV5-1 to TRBJ2-2; 8 bases map to TRBD1. The CDR3 is made up of 14 amino acids. The germline CDR1 and CDR2 sequences are SGHRS and YFSETQ. Here the CDR3 reads CASSFGQGPEKLFF. Incomplete CDR3 DNA: TGCGCCAGCAGCTTTGGACAGGGCCCCGAAAAG.

A remark on this clone: Coverage ceases 3 residues before the CDR3 finishes, and the germline J gene fills in the end. The J gene is TRBJ1-2, the V gene TRBV19; D is perhaps TRBD1 (6 bases). Per the germline V gene, CDR1 is LNHDA and CDR2 is SQIVND (reference sequence). The CDR3 sequence is 15 residues long. V was trimmed by 6 bases and J by 2 bases, leaving 16 bases between them. The CDR3 reads CASRGAEQGNYGYTF. The DNA read from the CDR3 is TGTGCCAGTAGGGGAGCGGAACAGGGCAACTATGGC.

About this clone: The read ends 3 residues early relative to the CDR3; the germline J gene fills the gap. This chain joins TRBV29-1 and TRBJ2-7; 10 bases are shared with TRBD2. Germline CDR1 reads SQVTM; CDR2 reads ANQGSEA. The CDR3 spans 17 residues. Trimming removed 0 bases from V and 2 bases from J; junction bases left unmatched: 10. The CDR3 sequence is CSVEDKSGTSETYEQYF. The sequenced part of the CDR3 DNA is TGCAGCGTTGAAGATAAATCCGGGACTAGCGAAACCTACGAG.

In regard to this clone: From the germline J gene comes the end of the CDR3, since the read stops 3 residues before it. The genes are TRBV2 and TRBJ1-2; no clear D gene. The CDR3 is 13 residues long. The germline V gene has CDR1 SNHLY and CDR2 FYNNEI. The CDR3 reads CASTETLSYDYTF. The CDR3 bases that were read are TGTGCCAGCACCGAGACATTATCCTACGAC.

As regards this clone: The read terminates 3 residues before the CDR3 end, so the remaining end is supplied by the germline J gene. Other nucleotide sequences in the sample specify the same CDR3. This chain connects TRBV20-1 to TRBJ1-2; 7 bases match TRBD1. This CDR3 is 11 amino acids long. Germline V gives CDR1 DFQATT, CDR2 SNEGSKA (reference sequence). The CDR3 DNA, read in part, is TGCAGTGCTACGACAGGGATCGAC. This gives the protein CSATTGID. The full CDR3 protein is CSATTGIDYTF.

Comment on this clone: Sequencing ends 3 residues short of the CDR3 end; the germline J gene provides the rest. The chain links TRBV5-1 to TRBJ2-4; 10 nucleotides align to TRBD2. Germline V gives CDR1 SGHRS, CDR2 YFSETQ. J was trimmed by 2 bases and V by 5 bases; bases with no gene match: 4. The CDR3 is made up of 15 amino acids. The sequenced CDR3 bases are TGCGCCAGCAGGCAACTAGCGGGGTCCAAAAACATT. It encodes CASRQLAGSKNI. The entire CDR3 sequence reads CASRQLAGSKNIQYF.

On this clone: The sequence runs out 3 residues before the end of the CDR3; the remainder is reconstructed from the germline J gene. The genes are TRBV7-6 and TRBJ2-4, with 11 bases matching TRBD1. Germline V gene lookup returns CDR1 SGHVS and CDR2 FNYEAQ. The CDR3 runs to 18 residues. The CDR3 spells CASSSLSRTGGEGYGQYF. The sequenced part of the CDR3 DNA is TGTGCCAGCAGCTCCCTATCACGGACAGGGGGCGAGGGGTATGGT.

A remark on this clone: The read gets to within 3 residues of the CDR3 end, and the germline J gene fills in the rest. The J gene is TRBJ1-2, the V gene TRBV20-1; D ambiguous. Looked up from germline, CDR1 is DFQATT and CDR2 is SNEGSKA (reference sequence). The CDR3 length is 14 residues. Trimming shortened V by 0 bases and J by 0 bases, and 8 bases separated the two germline ends. This CDR3 is CSARDQSSNYGYTF. Partial CDR3 DNA: TGCAGTGCTAGAGACCAGTCGTCTAACTATGGC.

As to this clone: The read is 3 residues too short to cover the CDR3 end, so that end is filled in from the germline J gene. The gene calls are TRBV5-1 and TRBJ1-1; D is possibly TRBD1 (5 bases). CDR1 SGHRS and CDR2 YFSETQ come from the germline V gene. V was shortened by 2 bases and J by 3 bases, with 11 bases between the two germline ends. This CDR3 is 14 amino acids long. The CDR3 loop is CASSFDGGDTEAFF. The sequenced CDR3 bases are TGCGCCAGCAGCTTCGACGGGGGGGACACTGAA.

Of note for this clone: From the germline J gene comes the end of the CDR3, since the read stops 3 residues before it. The chain links TRBV27 to TRBJ2-2; 9 nucleotides align to TRBD1. Germline V CDR1 and CDR2: MNHEY, SMNVEV (reference sequence). The CDR3 extends over 16 amino acids. Losses at the gene ends were 4 bases for V and 7 bases for J; bases not matched to a gene: 10. CDR3 in amino acids: CASSSGDRVEDGELFF. Partial CDR3 DNA: TGTGCCAGCAGTTCAGGGGACAGGGTTGAGGACGGGGAG.

As concerns this clone: From the germline J gene comes the end of the CDR3, since the read stops 3 residues before it. The genes are TRBV29-1 and TRBJ2-5; 9 nucleotides match TRBD2. The CDR3 consists of 17 residues. Germline CDR1 is SQVTM and CDR2 is ANQGSEA. The part of the CDR3 DNA that was read is TGCAGCGTTCTCCCCCCTCCCTCAGCGGGAGGTGGAGATACC. The encoded protein is CSVLPPPSAGGGDT. The CDR3, in full, reads CSVLPPPSAGGGDTQYF.

Comment on this clone: The read comes to an end 3 residues before the CDR3 does, leaving the germline J gene to fill in the end. The chain couples TRBV5-4 to TRBJ2-2; 8 bases match TRBD1. The CDR3 contains 14 residues. The V and J ends lost 4 bases and 3 bases, in that order; junction bases with no gene match: 2. The germline V gene has CDR1 SGHNT and CDR2 YYREEE (reference sequence). CDR3 bases read: TGTGCCAGCAGCAAGGACAGGGACACCGGGGAG. Amino acid sequence: CASSKDRDTGE. The CDR3 in full is CASSKDRDTGELFF.

Partial CDR3 DNA: TGTGCCTGGAGTGAATTGGGGGGACAGGCTGTTTATAGCAATCAGCCC. This gives the protein CAWSELGGQAVYSNQP. The entire CDR3 reads CAWSELGGQAVYSNQPQHF. V gene TRBV30 combines with J gene TRBJ1-5; 8 nucleotides match TRBD1. The missing CDR3 end, 3 residues past where the read stops, is filled in from the germline J gene. The CDR3 consists of 19 residues. V trimming: 1 base; J trimming: 0 bases; junction bases outside the gene matches: 14. Germline V gene sequence: CDR1 GTSNPN, CDR2 SVGIG (reference sequence).

On this clone itself: The CDR3 end is not reached by the read, which stops 3 residues before it; the germline J gene fills it in. The gene calls are TRBV7-2 and TRBJ2-3, with 10 positions matching TRBD1. CDR3 length: 14 amino acids. In germline, CDR1 is SGHTA, CDR2 FQGNSA. This CDR3 is CASSWDRGYQPQYF. The part of the CDR3 DNA that was read is TGTGCCAGCAGCTGGGACAGGGGCTACCAGCCG.

As concerns this clone: The read is 3 residues too short to cover the CDR3 end, so that end is filled in from the germline J gene. The chain links TRBV5-1 to TRBJ1-3, with a possible D match to TRBD1 (6 bases). CDR1 is SGHRS and CDR2 is YFSETQ in the germline V gene. V lost 0 bases, J lost 4 bases, and 17 bases lay in between. The CDR3 consists of 17 residues. The CDR3 DNA, read in part, is TGCGCCAGCAGCTTGGCAGCCCCCACAGGGCGAGGAAACACC. Translation: CASSLAAPTGRGNT. The full CDR3 protein reads CASSLAAPTGRGNTIYF.

Regarding this clone: Read coverage stops 3 residues before the CDR3 terminus; the germline J gene supplies the remainder. The sample holds other DNA sequences that translate to the same CDR3. The rearrangement uses TRBV5-1 and TRBJ1-6; 9 bases line up with TRBD1. This CDR3 is 14 amino acids long. Germline loops: CDR1 SGHRS, CDR2 YFSETQ. J was trimmed by 8 bases and V by 5 bases; bases with no gene match: 5. CDR3 loop: CASSVTGGDSPLHF. The sequenced part of the CDR3 DNA is TGCGCCAGCAGTGTGACAGGGGGAGATTCACCC.